There are a few counts of the clone carrying this T cell receptor (beta chain). Clones were sequenced by immunoSEQ multiplex PCR, and TCRdb holds only the in-frame ones, with some missing. The sample consists of more than 110,000 clones, more than 75% of them appearing once. The CDR3 is 15 amino acids. CDR1 and CDR2 (germline): SGDLS, YYNGEE. V trimming: 1 base; J trimming: 2 bases; junction bases outside the gene matches: 4. These data belong to a study of blood T cell repertoires in COVID-19. The TCR was taken from a woman between 45 and 60 years old who had recovered from COVID-19. Input material: PBMCs or T cells enriched from blood (not recorded which). The chain carries TRBV9 and TRBJ2-3, with TRBD1 matching over 7 bases. CDR3 coding DNA: TGTGCCAGCAGCGTAAGTAGGGGGCCCACAGATACGCAGTATTTT. The encoded protein is CASSVSRGPTDTQYF.